The T cell receptor beta chain under discussion was sequenced for a study of sequential checkpoint blockade in melanoma. Study at large: After nivolumab or ipilimumab alone, over 20 patients had week-13 rebiopsies. Regarding the study as a whole: Pretreatment TIL clonality tracked with response in the nivolumab-first arm. T-cell fraction and clonality followed PD-L1 and CD8+ counts, not mutational load.

The treatment here: randomized to nivolumab then ipilimumab (arm A) or the reverse (arm B). Germline lookup yields CDR1 MNHGY and CDR2 SAAAGT. The CDR3 has 15 amino acids. Trimming stripped 6 bases from V and 1 base from J, with 13 bases between. Only in-frame clones appear in the TCRdb table, and some are missing; sequencing was by immunoSEQ multiplex PCR. Seen here are about 5,600 clones, around a third observed once, and the top ten hold 8.5% to 14%. As regards this clone: What it binds is unknown.

The clonotype comes from a human donor with melanoma. The chain uses TRBV6-8 and TRBJ1-5, with D tentatively TRBD1 (5 bases). Sequenced material: tumor tissue (inferred from file names), taken from a patient given nivolumab and ipilimumab in sequence. The CDR3 sequence: CASSAGGFSNQPQHF. In DNA form, the CDR3 reads TGTGCCAGCAGCGCCGGGGGGTTCAGCAATCAGCCCCAGCATTTT.